This T cell receptor (beta chain) was sequenced in a study of identical twins. Germline V gives CDR1 SQVTM, CDR2 ANQGSEA. The CDR3 loop spans 15 amino acids. V dropped 0 bases and J dropped 9 bases, with 20 bases sitting between them. Template switching, a step in the protocol, added a universal primer site, and cDNA carried unique molecular identifiers. TCRdb processed the 5' RACE reads anew with MiXCR; each CDR3 protein has one entry. The sample has some 900,000 distinct CDR3 sequences; around 12% are singletons. Points on this clonotype: No antigen is known for it.

Findings of the study overall: Zero-insertion findings could be partly confounded by invariant cells (MAIT and iNKT cells).

This sample was shared with a second study, whose subject was yellow fever vaccine responses in identical twins.

Sequencing was carried out using PBMCs. The receptor was isolated from a woman between 18 and 30 years old in good health. The chain is built from TRBV29-1 and TRBJ1-2; D perhaps matches TRBD1 (5 bases). CDR3 bases: TGCAGCGTTGAAGATTTGGGGCAGCCTGTATGGAGCTACACCTTC. Protein: CSVEDLGQPVWSYTF.